This TCR beta chain was identified during a study of breast tumors, draining lymph nodes, adjacent tissues. Notes on the study in general: Data fit most tumor T cells coming from lymph node, expanding in tumor. Luminal-like breast cancer showed significantly greater tumor-nontumor repertoire similarity than basal-like breast cancer did. Tumor repertoires ranked between lymph nodes and nontumor tissue in diversity, with V and J gene preferences. Tumor T cell lymph node origin was a supported hypothesis, not proven.

Germline V gene data show CDR1 as SGHTA and CDR2 as FQGNSA. CDR3 length: 17 amino acids. V shed 5 bases, J shed 7 bases, and the junction held 20 bases outside the gene matches. This clonotype was detected many times. What it binds is not known. Samples came from axillary lymph nodes draining the breast cancer. TCRdb called the multiplex PCR reads again in MiXCR, with one record for every CDR3 protein. Of some 150,000 distinct CDR3 sequences in the sample, around a third are singletons; the top ten hold around 3.5%. The origin of this receptor is a female donor with breast cancer. Some clones in this sample may be carry-over from other donors' samples. Sequencing was done on a sample of axillary lymph node tissue. V usage is TRBV7-2 and J usage is TRBJ2-7, with 7 bases matching TRBD2. In DNA, the CDR3 is TGTGCCAGCAGCCTGGTTCCTCCCGGGACCACGCGGGGGGAGCAGTACTTC. The encoded protein is CASSLVPPGTTRGEQYF.